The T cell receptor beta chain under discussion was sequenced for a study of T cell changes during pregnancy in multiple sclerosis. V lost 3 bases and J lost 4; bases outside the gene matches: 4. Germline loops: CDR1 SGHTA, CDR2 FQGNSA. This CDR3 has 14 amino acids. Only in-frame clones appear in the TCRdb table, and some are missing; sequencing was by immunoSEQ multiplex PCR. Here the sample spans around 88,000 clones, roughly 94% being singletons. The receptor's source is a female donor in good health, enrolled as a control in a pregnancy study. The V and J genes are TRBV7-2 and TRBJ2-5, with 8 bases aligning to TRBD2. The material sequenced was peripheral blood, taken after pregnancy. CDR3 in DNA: TGTGCCAGCAGCTTCGGGGGGGCGGGAGAGACCCAGTACTTC. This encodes CASSFGGAGETQYF.